The 4 T cell receptor beta chains below come from one sample, sequenced in a study of blood T cell repertoires in COVID-19 (dated by TCRdb to between 2020 and 2021). The library was generated by the immunoSEQ multiplex PCR assay. TCRdb holds this immuneACCESS table with in-frame rearrangements only. Some clones are missing; in checked studies, unresolved V genes explain under half, and the rest has no known cause. In all, the sample holds under 90,000 clones, and about 80% of those were seen once. The ten largest clonotypes hold 40% to 45% of the sample. Sequenced input: peripheral blood. These receptors all stem from an elderly man with acute or convalescent COVID-19.

The chain uses TRBV11-2 and TRBJ2-3, with 13 bases fitting TRBD2. From germline, CDR1 is SGHAT and CDR2 FQNNGV. The CDR3 is made up of 16 amino acids. J gave up 6 bases and V 4 bases, and 7 bases lay outside the gene matches. The CDR3 DNA follows: TGTGCCAGCAGCTGGACTAGCGGGAGTAGCAGGGATACGCAGTATTTT. Encoded protein: CASSWTSGSSRDTQYF.

The CDR3 loop reads CASSSGQPTANYGYTF. CDR3 DNA: TGTGCCAGCAGTTCTGGACAGCCAACAGCTAACTATGGCTACACCTTC. J is TRBJ1-2 and V is TRBV6-2 or TRBV6-3, with D maybe TRBD1 (6 bases). V was cut by 4 bases and J by 0 bases, with 15 bases left in between. Germline CDR1 reads MNHEY; CDR2 reads SVGEGT. The CDR3 is 16 residues long.

The chain uses TRBV10-3 and TRBJ2-7, with 10 bases matching TRBD2. The CDR3 is 17 residues long. The V and J ends lost 4 bases and 3 bases, in that order; junction bases with no gene match: 12. Germline-derived CDR1 and CDR2 are ENHRY and SYGVKD. Here the CDR3 reads CAISVRTSGTLIYEQYF. The CDR3 DNA sequence: TGTGCCATCAGTGTACGAACTAGCGGGACCTTAATCTACGAGCAGTACTTC.

The chain recombines TRBV12-3 or TRBV12-4 with TRBJ1-4, with D hard to call. Trimming left V 5 bases short and J 8 bases short, with 9 bases between. This CDR3 has 12 residues. CDR3 loop: CASSRRTEKLFF. CDR3 in DNA: TGTGCCAGCAGTCGTCGCACAGAAAAACTGTTTTTT.